The entry below describes one T cell receptor beta chain. TCRdb's copy holds only in-frame clones and misses some; the assay was immunoSEQ multiplex PCR. Of tens of thousands of clones in the sample, 90% to 95% were seen once. These data are taken from a study of Tregs in tolerant kidney transplant recipients. Germline V CDR1 and CDR2: SNHLY, FYNNEI. The V end lost 5 bases, the J end lost 4 bases, and 14 bases lay between the germline ends. The CDR3 contains 15 residues. Recipients received nonmyeloablative bone marrow transplants from related graft donors, with transient mixed chimerism. This specimen was CD4+ T cells from blood (PBMCs), taken 24 months after the transplant. The origin of this receptor is a human patient who received a combined kidney and bone marrow transplant. Some T cells may be transferred from the graft donor. The J gene is TRBJ2-2, the V gene TRBV2, with unresolved D. In DNA, the CDR3 is TGTGCCAGCAGTCTGGGCTCTGTCGGCACCGGGGAGCTGTTTTTT. Its translation is CASSLGSVGTGELFF.